The 23 T cell receptor beta chains below come from one sample, sequenced in a study of vaccination effects on CD4 cells after COVID-19. These receptors' targets are unknown. The culture ran for 10 days before CD4+ T cells were isolated. Two doses of either BNT162b2 or mRNA-1273 were given to each participant. The protocol was immunoSEQ multiplex PCR, while the TCRdb copy is restricted to in-frame clones and leaves out a portion. The sample comprises more than 60,000 clones, over 70% of which are singletons, and 2.2% rests with the top ten. The sequences come from CD4+ T cells from PBMCs cultured without peptide, collected after COVID-19 vaccination. The origin of the receptors is a human donor who received a COVID-19 vaccine.

V usage is TRBV7-6 and J usage is TRBJ2-6; D is possibly TRBD2 (5 bases). The CDR3 runs 18 residues. V lost 2 bases to trimming and J lost 1 base, with 15 bases between them. Looked up from germline, CDR1 is SGHVS and CDR2 is FNYEAQ. The CDR3 DNA reads TGTGCCAGCAGCTTAACCCCCCACGGGGATTCTGGGGCCAACGTCCTGACTTTC. Its translation is CASSLTPHGDSGANVLTF.

This clone was recorded once. The V and J genes are TRBV30 and TRBJ1-1; D is unclear. This CDR3 comprises 12 residues. V dropped 3 bases and J dropped 0 bases, with 5 bases sitting between them. Per the germline V gene, CDR1 is GTSNPN and CDR2 is SVGIG (reference sequence). For the CDR3, the DNA is TGTGCCTGGAGGCGGTTGAACACTGAAGCTTTCTTT. Residues: CAWRRLNTEAFF.

The genes are TRBV10-1 and TRBJ1-3; D unclear. Per germline, CDR1 WNHNN and CDR2 SYGVQD (reference sequence). This CDR3 region has 16 residues. V was cut by 3 bases and J by 0 bases, with 12 bases left in between. CDR3 region: CASSDSFSSSGNTIYF. The CDR3 DNA reads as TGCGCCAGCAGTGATTCCTTTTCGAGCTCTGGAAACACCATATATTTT.

The chain combines TRBV7-7 with TRBJ2-5; D is possibly TRBD1 or TRBD2 (5 bases each). The CDR3 covers 14 residues. Germline loops: CDR1 SSHAT, CDR2 FNYEAQ (reference sequence). Deletions cut 5 bases from V and 3 bases from J, with 13 bases between. The CDR3 DNA reads as TGTGCCAGCAGCGCAGGGAGACAAAAAGAGACCCAGTACTTC. It codes for CASSAGRQKETQYF.

V and J are TRBV10-2 and TRBJ2-2, with TRBD2 identical over 12 bases. Per germline, CDR1 WSHSY and CDR2 SAAADI. This CDR3 comprises 17 residues. The ends lost 8 bases at V and 2 bases at J; junction bases unmatched: 9. As DNA, the CDR3 is TGCGCCAGCCAAAGGCTAGCGGGGGGGCCAAACACCGGGGAGCTGTTTTTT. This gives the protein CASQRLAGGPNTGELFF.

The chain employs TRBV7-9 and TRBJ2-3; a weak D match, TRBD2 (7 bases). Trimming took off 7 bases at V and 8 bases at J, with 25 bases between the two ends. Per the germline V gene, CDR1 is SEHNR and CDR2 is FQNEAQ (reference sequence). This CDR3 spans 16 amino acids. The CDR3 loop is CASNPRWAGAGSTQYF. CDR3 nucleotide sequence: TGTGCCAGCAACCCGCGGTGGGCGGGGGCCGGGAGTACGCAGTATTTT. Supplemented by reference TRBV7-9 and TRBJ2-3, the full variable domain reads DTGVSQNPRHKITKRGQNVTFRCDPISEHNRLYWYRQTLGQGPEFLTYFQNEAQLEKSRLLSDRFSAERPKGSFSTLEIQRTEQGDSAMYLCASNPRWAGAGSTQYFGPGTRLTVL.

J is TRBJ2-2 and V is TRBV28; D may match TRBD1 or TRBD2 (6 bases each). The germline V gene has CDR1 MDHEN and CDR2 SYDVKM. This CDR3 has 16 amino acids. V lost 5 bases and J 6 bases, leaving 19 bases between the germline ends. The CDR3 DNA follows: TGTGCCAGCAGTATGGGGGGCCCCCTAGGGGCCGGGGAGCTGTTTTTT. Translation gives CASSMGGPLGAGELFF.

The CDR3 nucleotides are TGTGCTAGTGGTTTGCTCCCGGACGGTAGCTCCTATAATTCACCCCTCCACTTT. Its protein is CASGLLPDGSSYNSPLHF. J is TRBJ1-6 and V is TRBV12-5, with no clear D. Germline loops: CDR1 LGHNT, CDR2 FRNRAP. V dropped 2 bases and J dropped 0 bases, with 14 bases sitting between them. The CDR3 extends over 18 amino acids. The full variable domain, in which reference TRBV12-5 and TRBJ1-6 provide the parts outside the CDR3, is DARVTQTPRHKVTEMGQEVTMRCQPILGHNTVFWYRQTMMQGLELLAYFRNRAPLDDSGMPKDRFSAEMPDATLATLKIQPSEPRDSAVYFCASGLLPDGSSYNSPLHFGNGTRLTVT.

The chain carries TRBV19 and TRBJ2-5, with TRBD1 matching 7 bases. This CDR3 has 13 residues. Germline V gene data show CDR1 as LNHDA and CDR2 as SQIVND (reference sequence). The V segment lost 8 bases and the J segment 5 bases; nucleotides outside the gene matches: 8. CDR3 DNA: TGTGCCAGTTCAGACAGGGCCCGGGAGACCCAGTACTTC. Protein: CASSDRARETQYF.

The count of this clone is one. This chain connects TRBV6-6 to TRBJ2-3; no definite D call. V was clipped by 5 bases and J by 0 bases, with 6 bases between them. This CDR3 spans 13 amino acids. Germline CDR1 is MNHNY and CDR2 is SVGAGI (reference sequence). This chain's CDR3 is CASSTLSTDTQYF. The CDR3 DNA sequence: TGTGCCAGCAGTACTCTTAGCACAGATACGCAGTATTTT.

CDR3 bases: TGCGCCAGCAGCCAATTTGAAGAGGGCAACTATGGCTACACCTTC. Protein: CASSQFEEGNYGYTF. The genes are TRBV4-1 and TRBJ1-2; D not certain. Germline V gene data show CDR1 as MGHRA and CDR2 as YSYEKL. The CDR3 sequence is 15 residues long. Deletions cut 2 bases from V and 2 bases from J, with 12 bases between.

The chain couples TRBV2 to TRBJ1-3; D not resolved. The CDR3 sequence is 13 residues long. In germline, CDR1 is SNHLY, CDR2 FYNNEI. V shed 7 bases and J shed 0 bases, with 7 bases lying between them. The DNA of the CDR3 is TGTGCCAGCAACCCCAACTCTGGAAACACCATATATTTT. Encoded protein: CASNPNSGNTIYF.

The rearrangement uses TRBV27 and TRBJ2-2; D may be TRBD1 (6 bases). Per germline, CDR1 MNHEY and CDR2 SMNVEV (reference sequence). The CDR3 covers 15 residues. V was pared by 7 bases and J by 5 bases, with 17 bases between. CDR3 amino acids: CASMSPGTITGELFF. CDR3 nucleotides: TGTGCCAGCATGAGCCCCGGGACAATTACCGGGGAGCTGTTTTTT.

The V gene is TRBV7-2, the J gene TRBJ1-5; D uncertain. Germline V CDR1 and CDR2: SGHTA, FQGNSA. This CDR3 comprises 13 residues. Trimming removed 6 bases from V and 7 bases from J, with 13 bases in between. In DNA form, the CDR3 reads TGTGCCAGCAGTCACGGGGAAGGCCAGCCCCAGCATTTT. It specifies CASSHGEGQPQHF.

The chain couples TRBV5-4 to TRBJ2-5, with D perhaps matching TRBD2 (7 bases). Germline V gene sequence: CDR1 SGHNT, CDR2 YYREEE (reference sequence). CDR3 length: 15 residues. V dropped 9 bases and J dropped 1 base, with 19 bases sitting between them. CDR3 in amino acids: CAISRGGGFQETQYF. CDR3 bases: TGTGCCATCTCGAGGGGGGGCGGTTTCCAAGAGACCCAGTACTTC.

The J gene is TRBJ2-5, the V gene TRBV24-1; 11 bases are shared with TRBD1. There are 16 residues in the CDR3. The J segment lost 5 bases and the V segment lost 3 bases, leaving 7 bases of the junction unmatched. CDR1 and CDR2 from the germline V gene are KGHDR and SFDVKD. CDR3 protein: CATSDPRTGGYETQYF. The DNA of the CDR3 is TGTGCCACCAGTGATCCTAGGACAGGGGGCTATGAGACCCAGTACTTC.

The chain recombines TRBV7-7 with TRBJ2-1, with TRBD1 matching over 7 bases. Unmatched junction bases numbered 1, after V lost 3 bases and J lost 5 bases. The germline V gene has CDR1 SSHAT and CDR2 FNYEAQ (reference sequence). The CDR3 extends over 13 amino acids. CDR3 sequence reads: CASSLGQNNEQFF. The DNA for the CDR3 is TGTGCCAGCAGCTTGGGACAGAACAATGAGCAGTTCTTC. The variable domain in full, completed from reference TRBV7-7 and TRBJ2-1, reads GAGVSQSPRYKVTKRGQDVTLRCDPISSHATLYWYQQALGQGPEFLTYFNYEAQPDKSGLPSDRFSAERPEGSISTLTIQRTEQRDSAMYRCASSLGQNNEQFFGPGTRLTVL.

The gene calls are TRBV11-2 and TRBJ2-7; TRBD1 might be the D (5 bases). V was shortened by 3 bases and J by 5 bases, with 11 bases between the two germline ends. From germline, CDR1 is SGHAT and CDR2 FQNNGV. CDR3 size: 13 residues. CDR3 DNA: TGTGCCAGCAGCTTGTCAGGGATCCACGAGCAGTACGTC. Its translation is CASSLSGIHEQYV.

As DNA, the CDR3 is TGTGCCAGTAGTCAGGGACAGGGTAGCTCACCCCTCCACTTT. Translating it yields CASSQGQGSSPLHF. The chain combines TRBV19 with TRBJ1-6, with 9 bases identical to TRBD1. Trimming at V came to 5 bases and at J to 10 bases, leaving 6 bases not matched to a gene. The CDR3 spans 14 residues. Germline CDR1 LNHDA, CDR2 SQIVND (reference sequence).

This chain joins TRBV2 and TRBJ2-3; D gene uncertain. The V gene's germline CDR1 is SNHLY and CDR2 FYNNEI. There are 15 residues in the CDR3. V was pared by 4 bases and J by 0 bases, with 11 bases between. CDR3 nucleotides: TGTGCCAGCAGTGTGTTACAGCCGAGCACAGATACGCAGTATTTT. Protein: CASSVLQPSTDTQYF. Full variable domain (missing parts from reference TRBV2 and TRBJ2-3): EPEVTQTPSHQVTQMGQEVILRCVPISNHLYFYWYRQILGQKVEFLVSFYNNEISEKSEIFDDQFSVERPDGSNFTLKIRSTKLEDSAMYFCASSVLQPSTDTQYFGPGTRLTVL.

This chain connects TRBV7-2 to TRBJ1-6; D ambiguous. Germline CDR1 is SGHTA and CDR2 is FQGNSA. Trimming removed 4 bases from V and 8 bases from J, with 6 bases in between. The CDR3 runs 12 residues. CDR3 DNA sequence: TGTGCCAGCAGCTCCCTAGATTCACCCCTCCACTTT. Translation gives CASSSLDSPLHF.

The chain carries TRBV24-1 and TRBJ2-5; D might be TRBD1 or TRBD2, each matching 7 bases. Trimming left V 2 bases short and J 2 bases short, with 17 bases between. Germline CDR1 and CDR2: KGHDR and SFDVKD. The CDR3 totals 17 residues. CDR3 DNA: TGTGCCACCAGTGATTCTGGGGGCAGGGGGGGTCAAGAGACCCAGTACTTC. It specifies CATSDSGGRGGQETQYF.

J is TRBJ2-1 and V is TRBV5-1; 8 nucleotides line up with TRBD2. Trimming at V came to 3 bases and at J to 7 bases, leaving 15 bases not matched to a gene. The germline gives CDR1 SGHRS, CDR2 YFSETQ. There are 17 residues in the CDR3. The CDR3 loop reads CASSSSGARGAGNEQFF. Written as DNA, the CDR3 is TGCGCCAGCAGCTCCTCCGGGGCGCGGGGGGCGGGGAATGAGCAGTTCTTC.